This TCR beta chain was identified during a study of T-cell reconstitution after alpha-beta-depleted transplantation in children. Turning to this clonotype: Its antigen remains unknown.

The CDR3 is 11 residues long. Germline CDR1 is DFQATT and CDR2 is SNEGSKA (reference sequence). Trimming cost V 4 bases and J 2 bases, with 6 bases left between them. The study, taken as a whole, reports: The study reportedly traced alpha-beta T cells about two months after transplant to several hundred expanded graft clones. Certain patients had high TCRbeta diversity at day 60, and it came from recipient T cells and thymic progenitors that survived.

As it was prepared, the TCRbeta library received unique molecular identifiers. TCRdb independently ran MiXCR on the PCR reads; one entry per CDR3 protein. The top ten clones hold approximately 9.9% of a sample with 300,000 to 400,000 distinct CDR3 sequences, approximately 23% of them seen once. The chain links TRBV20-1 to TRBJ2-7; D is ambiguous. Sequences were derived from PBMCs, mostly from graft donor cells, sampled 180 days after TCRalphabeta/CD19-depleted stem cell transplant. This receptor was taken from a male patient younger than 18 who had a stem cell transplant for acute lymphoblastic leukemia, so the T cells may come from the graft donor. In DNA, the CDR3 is TGCAGTGCTAAGTCCCCCTACGAGCAGTACTTC. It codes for CSAKSPYEQYF.